This TCR beta chain originates from a study of blood T cells in healthy people across ages. A second PCR of 7 to 11 cycles used a sample-barcoded 5' primer and a J-beta primer mix. The authors tagged each cDNA molecule using a template-switch adaptor with 12 random nucleotides. TCRdb re-called the 5' RACE reads with MiXCR, one entry per CDR3 protein. Here the sample spans about 1.8 million distinct CDR3 sequences, about 50% being singletons. CDR3 length: 16 amino acids. Germline values: CDR1 DFQATT, CDR2 SNEGSKA (reference sequence). With 4 bases clipped from V and 7 bases from J, the junction kept 14 bases outside the gene matches. This clonotype came up a few times.

Sequencing was done on a sample of blood. The chain is built from TRBV20-1 and TRBJ2-7; 12 nucleotides agree with TRBD1. The origin of this receptor is a woman aged 40 to 55 in good health. CDR3 nucleotide sequence: TGCAGTGCTAACCAGCTGAGGGACAGGGGGCTCTGGGAGCAGTACTTC. Translating gives CSANQLRDRGLWEQYF.